Listed below are T cell receptor beta chains from one sample, sequenced in a study of blood T cell repertoires in COVID-19. Sequencing used immunoSEQ multiplex PCR; TCRdb keeps in-frame clones, though not all of them. Among over 200,000 clones, roughly 87% were seen once, and the ten largest hold more than 10%. Sequenced sample: PBMCs or T cells enriched from blood (not recorded which). Every receptor here comes from a man aged 30 to 39 who had recovered from COVID-19. The CDR3 runs from the conserved cysteine through the conserved F or W. The D gene is left open where the match is weak. The listing skips clone size in some rows; elsewhere it reads once, few, many or a size class.

V,J,D,size,DNA,CDR3
TRBV14,TRBJ2-7,-,-,TGTGCCAGCAGCCAGGGAGGAGTCTACGAGCAGTACTTC,CASSQGGVYEQYF
TRBV30,TRBJ2-7,-,-,TGTGCCTGGGCCACGTTAGGGGGGGCTGGGTACGAGCAGTACTTC,CAWATLGGAGYEQYF
TRBV19,TRBJ1-1,-,-,TGTGCCAGTAGTATCCAAGGAGTCAACACTGAAGCTTTCTTT,CASSIQGVNTEAFF
TRBV11-2,TRBJ2-2,-,-,TGTGCCAGCAGCTTATCCGCGGCGTCCGGGGAGCTGTTTTTT,CASSLSAASGELFF
TRBV9,TRBJ2-1,TRBD2,-,TGTGCCAGCAGCCCCACTAGCGGGGGATACAATGAGCAGTTCTTC,CASSPTSGGYNEQFF
TRBV3-1/TRBV3-2,TRBJ1-4,-,once,TGTGCCAGCAGCCGGGACTTAACAACTAATGAAAAACTGTTTTTT,CASSRDLTTNEKLFF
TRBV28,TRBJ2-1,-,-,TGTGCCAGCCTGGCCGCGCTTGAGGATAATGAGCAGTTCTTC,CASLAALEDNEQFF
TRBV27,TRBJ1-1,TRBD1,-,TGTGCCAGCAGTGCCACCGGGACAGATAGTGAAGCTTTCTTT,CASSATGTDSEAFF
TRBV10-3,TRBJ1-5,TRBD1,-,TGTGCCATCAGTGCGGTTACAGGGGGTCAGCCCCAGCATTTT,CAISAVTGGQPQHF
TRBV27,TRBJ2-7,TRBD2,-,TGTGCCAGCAGTTTTCTGGGACTAGCGGTAATACAGCAGTACTTC,CASSFLGLAVIQQYF
TRBV28,TRBJ2-2,TRBD2,once,TGTGCCAGCAGCCGGACTAGCGGGAGAACGGGGGAGCTGTTTTTT,CASSRTSGRTGELFF
TRBV11-2,TRBJ1-1,-,-,TGTGCCAGCAGCCCTCACCCGGGACTCATGAACACTGAAGCTTTCTTT,CASSPHPGLMNTEAFF
TRBV19,TRBJ1-4,-,-,TGTGCCAGTAGTATAATACGGGGGGGCTCTTCTGAAAAACTGTTTTTT,CASSIIRGGSSEKLFF
TRBV28,TRBJ1-1,TRBD1,-,TGTGCCAGCAGTTTCAGGGGGAAAGTCGCTGAAGCTTTCTTT,CASSFRGKVAEAFF
TRBV3-1/TRBV3-2,TRBJ2-7,-,few,TGTGCCAGCAGCCCCACAGGGTACGAGCAGTACTTC,CASSPTGYEQYF
TRBV5-1,TRBJ2-7,-,-,TGCGCCAGCAGCGATCCCAGGACTTCCGTCGGCGAGCAGTACTTC,CASSDPRTSVGEQYF
TRBV19,TRBJ1-2,-,-,TGTGCCAGTAGTACCCGCGCCCCAACAGGGAACGTTAAAAGAGCTAACTATGGCTACACCTTC,CASSTRAPTGNVKRANYGYTF
TRBV25-1,TRBJ1-2,-,-,TGTGCCAGCAGTGAACAGGGGAGCTATGGCTACACCTTC,CASSEQGSYGYTF
TRBV3-1/TRBV3-2,TRBJ2-7,TRBD2,-,TGTGCCAGCAGCCAGGGTAGCGGGTGGACCTACGAGCAGTACTTC,CASSQGSGWTYEQYF
TRBV18,TRBJ1-2,TRBD1,-,TGTGCCAGCTCACTAGGACAGGGTTACTATGGCTACACCTTC,CASSLGQGYYGYTF